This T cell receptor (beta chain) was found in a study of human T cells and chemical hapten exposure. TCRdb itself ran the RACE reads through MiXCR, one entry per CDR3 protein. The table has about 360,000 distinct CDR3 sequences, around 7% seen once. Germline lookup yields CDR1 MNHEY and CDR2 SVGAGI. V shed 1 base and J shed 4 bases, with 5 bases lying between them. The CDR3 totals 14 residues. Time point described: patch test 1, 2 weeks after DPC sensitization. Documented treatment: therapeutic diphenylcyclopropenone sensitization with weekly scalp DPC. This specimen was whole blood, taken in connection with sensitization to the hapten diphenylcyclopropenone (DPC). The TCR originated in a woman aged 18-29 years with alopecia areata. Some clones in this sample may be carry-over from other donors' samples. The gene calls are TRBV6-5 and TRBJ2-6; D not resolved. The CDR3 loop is CASSYLTGANVLTF. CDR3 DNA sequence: TGTGCCAGCAGTTACTTGACAGGGGCCAACGTCCTGACTTTC.